This TCR beta chain is drawn from a study of shared clonotypes between healthy human individuals. On the study more broadly: Each donor's CD8 memory used one plate, CD8 naive two, each CD4 subset three. Study conclusions and caveats: Generally, estimated richness proved larger in naive subsets than it did in memory subsets.

Comment on this clone: Its antigen is still unknown.

Using immunoSEQ multiplex PCR, the repertoire was profiled, and TCRdb retains in-frame clones only, with some absent. This table holds 2,500,000 or so clones, around 90% found once. The V gene's germline CDR1 is SNHLY and CDR2 FYNNEI. V was clipped by 10 bases and J by 8 bases; unmatched bases: 9. The CDR3 has 13 residues. Healthy HIV-negative adults without recent acute infections or vaccinations served as donors. Sequencing input: naive CD4+ T cells from PBMCs. Subset specified: CD45RA+ positively selected. The chain couples TRBV2 to TRBJ2-2; TRBD2 agrees at 8 bases. This clonotype was obtained from a man aged 18 to 30 in good health. Some clones in this sample may be carry-over from other donors' samples. CDR3 bases: TGTGCCACCAGACTAGCGATATTTGGGGAGCTGTTTTTT. Translated: CATRLAIFGELFF.